This T cell receptor beta chain stems from a study of cytomegalovirus exposure and HLA in healthy donors. Note on this clone: Its antigen is undetermined.

Profiling relied on immunoSEQ multiplex PCR, and the TCRdb table lists in-frame clones only, not all of them. The data show under 200,000 clones, nearly 90% seen once. Study results and limitations: Researchers catalogued roughly 150 TCR beta chains as cytomegalovirus-associated. A later analysis found first-cohort TCR clusters tended to co-occur in the 90 to 150 validation repertoires. Reported results showed that the classifier diagnosed cytomegalovirus status with high specificity and sensitivity. In vitro data verified a few CMV-associated chains as specific for CMV antigens.

The V gene's germline CDR1 is GTSNPN and CDR2 SVGIG (reference sequence). V lost 7 bases and J lost 1; bases outside the gene matches: 16. CDR3 size: 16 residues. Specimen: PBMCs. This sequence joins TRBV30 and TRBJ2-7; 7 bases are a match to TRBD2. This clonotype was sampled from a woman between 18 and 29 years old in good health and CMV-seropositive. The CDR3 DNA reads TGTGCCTCCATCAGCGGGGCTAGCGGATTTTCCTACGAGCAGTACTTC. Its protein is CASISGASGFSYEQYF.